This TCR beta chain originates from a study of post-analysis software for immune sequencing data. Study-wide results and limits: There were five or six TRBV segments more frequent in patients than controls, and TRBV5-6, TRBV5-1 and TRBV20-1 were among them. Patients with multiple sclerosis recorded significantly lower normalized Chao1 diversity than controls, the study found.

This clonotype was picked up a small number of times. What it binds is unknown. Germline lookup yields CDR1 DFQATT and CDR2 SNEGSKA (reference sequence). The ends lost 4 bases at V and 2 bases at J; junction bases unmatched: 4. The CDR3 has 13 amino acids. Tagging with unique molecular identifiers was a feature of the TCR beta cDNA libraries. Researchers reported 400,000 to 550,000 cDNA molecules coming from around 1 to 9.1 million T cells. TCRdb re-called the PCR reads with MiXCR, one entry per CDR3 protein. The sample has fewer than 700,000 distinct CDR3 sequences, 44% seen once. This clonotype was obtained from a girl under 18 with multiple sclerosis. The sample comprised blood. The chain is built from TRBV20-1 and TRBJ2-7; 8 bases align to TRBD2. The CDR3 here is CSATGGGPYEQYF. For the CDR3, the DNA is TGCAGTGCTACGGGGGGGGGCCCCTACGAGCAGTACTTC.